The source of this T cell receptor beta chain is a study of neurological immune-mediated disorders (dated by TCRdb to about 2019). A note on the overall study: Among the 35 or so multiple sclerosis patients, around 31 had relapsing-remitting MS and 3 had secondary progressive MS. Peripheral blood TCR-beta repertoires from patients with HTLV-I-associated myelopathy (HAM/TSP), patients with multiple sclerosis, and healthy controls were compared in the study using UMI-based sequencing. Alongside PBMC samples, the set of some 98 TCR-beta libraries contained longitudinal samples, technical triplicates, and paired CD4+ and CD8+ T-cell subsets that had been sorted. Longitudinal HAM/TSP and healthy donors had 3 time-points each (roughly 3-40 month intervals). The cohort comprised some 71 subjects: approximately 15 HAM/TSP patients, some 34 multiple sclerosis patients and 20 healthy controls. Broader findings and caveats from the paper: In phylogenetic analysis, the repertoires of 18 of 34 MS patients grouped into a cluster of related CDR3 sequences, which suggests a possible signature at the repertoire level. The highest TCR clonal expansion was observed in HAM/TSP patients, whereas the lowest was observed in MS patients, even when compared with healthy controls. No clinical or MRI features were associated with the MS cluster, and the authors said that larger cohorts are needed. No identical CDR3 amino acid sequences were found to be shared among expanded clones across subjects, suggesting that TCR-beta repertoires were private in all groups.

The time point label on this specimen signifies: longitudinal time-point 1 (baseline). Unsorted PBMC libraries were generated from 2 million PBMCs stored in RNAlater at -80 °C until RNA extraction. The multiple sclerosis patients were enrolled in a US clinical protocol that evaluated disease progression with magnetic resonance imaging. Peripheral blood was subjected to Ficoll-Hypaque density gradient centrifugation to isolate PBMCs, which were then cryopreserved in liquid nitrogen. In this sample, this clonotype turned up many times. The antigen it binds to is not known. No base-level quality is on record; no much larger clone is a single base apart. The CDR3 starts with the cysteine, ends with the phenylalanine, and has 16 residues. Only the CDR3 region is kept as DNA, spanning 48 bases read in frame from base 1. V and J are truncated by 3 bases and 0 bases respectively, leaving an intervening sequence of 18 bases. CDR1 and CDR2 were assigned from the germline V gene (reference sequence) as DFQATT and SNEGSKA.

cDNA synthesis used template-switch 5'RACE with a primer carrying a 10-nucleotide random unique molecular identifier tagging each TCR transcript. Every sequencing run yielded over 180 million TCR-beta sequences covering 15-18 subjects. The RNeasy kit was used to extract total RNA. Using the KAPA Real-time Library Amplification kit, TCR-beta VDJ regions were amplified with primers for the TCR constant region and the 5'RACE anchor. Sample indexes and Illumina adaptors were added in a first PCR, and a second PCR then increased library yield. After purification with Ampure beads, the TCR product of roughly 650 bp was size-selected on a 2% E-gel SizeSelection system. Before pooling, library quality was assessed on a Bioanalyzer, concentration was determined with Qubit, and library quantification was performed with the Kapa Library Quantification kit. An Illumina HiSeq 2500 was used to sequence the libraries paired-end at 2 x 150 bp. To increase sequence diversity, roughly 23-30% phiX was spiked into each library pool. The study's processing was this. Quality-filtered reads were processed with the UMI-based MiGEC pipeline, which removed over 80% of raw TCR sequences during error correction. VDJ genes were aligned to IMGT germline references, and clonotypes were defined by unique CDR3 amino acid sequence plus V-J genes. Clonal expansion, Shannon diversity and CDR3 relatedness (CalcPairwiseDistances, ClusterSamples) were evaluated with VDJtools, and phylogenetic trees were built with CLCbio workbench. Expanded clones were defined as having at least 8 unique UMIs, based on coefficient-of-variation modelling across technical triplicates. TCRdb reprocessing: public reads trimmed at Q25 with fastp, clones called with MiXCR, in-frame beta chains kept. Rows are unified per CDR3 protein, each entry keeping the most common DNA and genes. The V and J calls reflect TCRdb's pipeline rather than the authors' work. The sample includes tens of thousands of distinct CDR3 sequences, with around 2.9% observed a single time. About 8.3% of the sample is held by the ten biggest clonotypes.

The TCR was taken from a woman in her fifties or sixties with multiple sclerosis. The sample taken for sequencing was PBMCs. The chain joins TRBV20-1 to TRBJ2-7; 6 matching bases give a weak D call of TRBD2. DNA sequence: TGCAGTGCTAGGGCTAGAAGGGGACTTCACTCCTACGAGCAGTACTTC. The encoded protein is CSARARRGLHSYEQYF.